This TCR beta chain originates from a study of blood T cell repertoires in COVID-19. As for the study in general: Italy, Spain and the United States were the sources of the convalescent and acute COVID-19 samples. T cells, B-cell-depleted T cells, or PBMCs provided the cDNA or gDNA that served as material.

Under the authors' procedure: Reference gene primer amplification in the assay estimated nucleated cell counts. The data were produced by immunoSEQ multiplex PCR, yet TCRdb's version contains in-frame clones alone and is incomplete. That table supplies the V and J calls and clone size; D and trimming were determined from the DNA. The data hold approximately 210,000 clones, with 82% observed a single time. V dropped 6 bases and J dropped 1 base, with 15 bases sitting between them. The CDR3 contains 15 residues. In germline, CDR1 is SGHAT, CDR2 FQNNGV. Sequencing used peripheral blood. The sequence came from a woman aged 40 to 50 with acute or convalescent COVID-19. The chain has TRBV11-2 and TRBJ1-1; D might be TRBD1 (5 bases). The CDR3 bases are TGTGCCAGCAGTCCCTTCGCCAGGGCGAACACTGAAGCTTTCTTT. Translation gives CASSPFARANTEAFF.